This T cell receptor (beta chain) was profiled in a study of blood T cell repertoires in COVID-19. Whole-study context: Samples came from the United States, Italy and Spain, spanning acute and convalescent COVID-19. Sources were T cells, B-cell-depleted T cells, or PBMCs; the material itself was cDNA or gDNA.

Germline-derived CDR1 and CDR2 are MDHEN and SYDVKM. This CDR3 is built from 18 residues. The V gene end was trimmed by 4 bases and the J gene end by 5 bases; junction bases not matched to a gene: 16. Authors' processing steps: How many nucleated cells were present was estimated from reference gene primer amplification. The data were produced by immunoSEQ multiplex PCR, yet TCRdb's version contains in-frame clones alone and is incomplete. V and J calls and clone size are those listed in that table; D and trimming were worked out from the DNA. The sample consists of 200,000 to 300,000 clones, around four fifths of them appearing once.

The TCR was taken from a woman aged 60-75 years with active or convalescent COVID-19. Sequenced input: peripheral blood. The chain employs TRBV28 and TRBJ2-1; 8 bases agree with TRBD1. The DNA for the CDR3 is TGTGCCAGCAGTTCCCCCTCCCAGGGGGCCTTCCGGGACAATGAGCAGTTCTTC. This encodes CASSSPSQGAFRDNEQFF. Together with reference TRBV28 and TRBJ2-1, the CDR3 gives the full variable domain: DVKVTQSSRYLVKRTGEKVFLECVQDMDHENMFWYRQDPGLGLRLIYFSYDVKMKEKGDIPEGYSVSREKKERFSLILESASTNQTSMYLCASSSPSQGAFRDNEQFFGPGTRLTVL.